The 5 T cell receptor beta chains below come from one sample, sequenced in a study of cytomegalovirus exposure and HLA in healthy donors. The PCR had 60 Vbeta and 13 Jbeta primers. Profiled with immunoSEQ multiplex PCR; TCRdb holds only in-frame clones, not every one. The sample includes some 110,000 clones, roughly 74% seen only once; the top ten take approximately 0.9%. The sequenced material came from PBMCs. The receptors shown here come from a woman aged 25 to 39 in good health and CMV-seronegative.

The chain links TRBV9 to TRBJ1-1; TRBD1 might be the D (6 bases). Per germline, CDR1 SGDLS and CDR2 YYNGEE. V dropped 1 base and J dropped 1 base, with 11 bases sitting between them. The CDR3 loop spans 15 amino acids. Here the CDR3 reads CASSVLTGSNTEAFF. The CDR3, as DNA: TGTGCCAGCAGCGTACTGACAGGTTCGAACACTGAAGCTTTCTTT.

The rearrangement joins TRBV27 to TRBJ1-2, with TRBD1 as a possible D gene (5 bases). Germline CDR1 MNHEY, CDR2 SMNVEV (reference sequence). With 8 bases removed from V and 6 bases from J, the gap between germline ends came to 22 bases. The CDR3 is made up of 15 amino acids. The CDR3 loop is CASGYSAGRANGYTF. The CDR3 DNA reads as TGTGCCAGCGGATATTCAGCGGGCAGGGCAAATGGCTACACCTTC.

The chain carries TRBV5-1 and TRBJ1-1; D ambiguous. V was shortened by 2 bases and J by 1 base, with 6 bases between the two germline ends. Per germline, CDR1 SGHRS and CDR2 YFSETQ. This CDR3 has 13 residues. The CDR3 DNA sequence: TGCGCCAGCAGCTTTGAGGGGAACACTGAAGCTTTCTTT. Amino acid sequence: CASSFEGNTEAFF.

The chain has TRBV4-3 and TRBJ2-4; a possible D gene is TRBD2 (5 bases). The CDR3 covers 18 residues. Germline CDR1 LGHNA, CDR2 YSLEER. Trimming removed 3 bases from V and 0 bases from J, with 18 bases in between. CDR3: CASSHETRRNLAKNIQYF. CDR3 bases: TGCGCCAGCAGCCACGAAACTAGGAGAAATCTAGCCAAAAACATTCAGTACTTC.

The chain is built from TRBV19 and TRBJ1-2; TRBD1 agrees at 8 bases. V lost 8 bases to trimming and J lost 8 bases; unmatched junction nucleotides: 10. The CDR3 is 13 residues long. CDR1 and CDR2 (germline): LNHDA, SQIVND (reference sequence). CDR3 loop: CASRTSGGGGYTF. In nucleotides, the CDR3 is TGTGCCAGTCGAACCTCAGGGGGCGGCGGCTACACCTTC.